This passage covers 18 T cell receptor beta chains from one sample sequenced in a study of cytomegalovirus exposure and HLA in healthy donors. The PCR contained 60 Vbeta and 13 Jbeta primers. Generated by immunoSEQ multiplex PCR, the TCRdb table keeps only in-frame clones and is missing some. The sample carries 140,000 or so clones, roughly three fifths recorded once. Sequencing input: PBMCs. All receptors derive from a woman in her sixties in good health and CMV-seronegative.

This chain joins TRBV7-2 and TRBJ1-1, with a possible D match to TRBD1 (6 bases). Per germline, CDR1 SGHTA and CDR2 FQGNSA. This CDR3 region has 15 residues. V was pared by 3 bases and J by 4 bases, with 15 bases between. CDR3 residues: CASSFSTGRSTEAFF. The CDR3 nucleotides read TGTGCCAGCAGCTTTTCTACAGGGCGGAGCACTGAAGCTTTCTTT.

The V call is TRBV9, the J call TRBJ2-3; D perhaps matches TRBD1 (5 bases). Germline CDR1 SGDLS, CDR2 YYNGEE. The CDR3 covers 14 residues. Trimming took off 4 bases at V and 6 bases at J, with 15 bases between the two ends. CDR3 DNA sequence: TGTGCCAGCAGCAACAGGCAGGGTAAGGATACGCAGTATTTT. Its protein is CASSNRQGKDTQYF.

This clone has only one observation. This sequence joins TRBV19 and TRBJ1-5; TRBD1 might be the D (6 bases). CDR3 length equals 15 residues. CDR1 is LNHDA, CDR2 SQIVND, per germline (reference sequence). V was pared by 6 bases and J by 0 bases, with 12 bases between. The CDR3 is CASRGRGGSNQPQHF. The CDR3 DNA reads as TGTGCCAGTAGGGGTAGAGGGGGTAGCAATCAGCCCCAGCATTTT.

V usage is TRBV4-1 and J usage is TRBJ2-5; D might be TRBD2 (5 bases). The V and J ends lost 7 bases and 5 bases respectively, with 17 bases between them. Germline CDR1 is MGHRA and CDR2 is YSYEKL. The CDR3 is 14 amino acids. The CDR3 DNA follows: TGCGCCAGCACCTCGAGGCGAGGGTGGGAGACCCAGTACTTC. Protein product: CASTSRRGWETQYF.

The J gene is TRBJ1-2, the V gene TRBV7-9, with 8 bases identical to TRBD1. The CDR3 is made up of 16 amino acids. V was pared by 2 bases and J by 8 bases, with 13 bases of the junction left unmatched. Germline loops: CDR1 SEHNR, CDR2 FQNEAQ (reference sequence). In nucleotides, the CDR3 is TGTGCCAGCAGCTTACCGACCCAGTCCAGGGGGCAAGGCTACACCTTC. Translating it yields CASSLPTQSRGQGYTF.

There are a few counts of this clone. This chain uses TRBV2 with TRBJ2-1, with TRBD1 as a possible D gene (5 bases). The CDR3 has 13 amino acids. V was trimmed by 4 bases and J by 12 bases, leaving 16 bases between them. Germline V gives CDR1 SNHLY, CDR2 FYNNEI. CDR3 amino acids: CASSVMTDRGQFF. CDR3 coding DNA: TGTGCCAGCAGTGTAATGACAGATAGGGGGCAGTTCTTC.

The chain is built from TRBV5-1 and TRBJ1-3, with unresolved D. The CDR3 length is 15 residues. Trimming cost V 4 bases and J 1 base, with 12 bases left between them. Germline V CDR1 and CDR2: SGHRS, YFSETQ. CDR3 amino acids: CASSPNTFSGNTIYF. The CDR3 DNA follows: TGCGCCAGCAGCCCTAATACGTTTTCTGGAAACACCATATATTTT.

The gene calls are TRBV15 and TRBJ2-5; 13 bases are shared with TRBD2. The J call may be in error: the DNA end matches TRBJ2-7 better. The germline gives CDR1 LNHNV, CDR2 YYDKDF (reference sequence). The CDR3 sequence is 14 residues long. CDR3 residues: CATSSGTSGNEQYF. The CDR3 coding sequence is TGTGCCACCAGCAGCGGGACTAGCGGGAACGAGCAGTACTTC.

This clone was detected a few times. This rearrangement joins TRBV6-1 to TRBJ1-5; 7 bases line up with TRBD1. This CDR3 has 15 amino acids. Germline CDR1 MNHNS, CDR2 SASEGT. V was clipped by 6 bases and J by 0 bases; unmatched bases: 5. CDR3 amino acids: CASRTTGTSNQPQHF. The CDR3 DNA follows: TGTGCCAGCAGGACGACAGGGACTAGCAATCAGCCCCAGCATTTT.

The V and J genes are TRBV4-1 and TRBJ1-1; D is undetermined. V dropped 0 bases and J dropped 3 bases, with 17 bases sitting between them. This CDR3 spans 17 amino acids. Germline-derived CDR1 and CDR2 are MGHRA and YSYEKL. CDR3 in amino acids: CASSQESSSHLDTEAFF. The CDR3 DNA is TGCGCCAGCAGCCAAGAATCATCGTCACATTTGGACACTGAAGCTTTCTTT.

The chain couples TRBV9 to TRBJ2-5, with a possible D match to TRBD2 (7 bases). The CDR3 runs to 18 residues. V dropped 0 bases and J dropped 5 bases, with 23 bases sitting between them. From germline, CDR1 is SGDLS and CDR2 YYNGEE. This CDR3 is CASSVEGGAGSSPETQYF. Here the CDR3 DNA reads TGTGCCAGCAGCGTAGAAGGGGGGGCGGGGTCGTCCCCCGAGACCCAGTACTTC.

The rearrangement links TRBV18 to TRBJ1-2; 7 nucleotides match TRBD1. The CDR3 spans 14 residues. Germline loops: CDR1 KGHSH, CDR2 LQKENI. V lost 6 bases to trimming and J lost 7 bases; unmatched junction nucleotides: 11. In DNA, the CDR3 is TGTGCCAGCTCGCCTCCGACAGGGTGGTTTGGCTACACCTTC. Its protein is CASSPPTGWFGYTF.

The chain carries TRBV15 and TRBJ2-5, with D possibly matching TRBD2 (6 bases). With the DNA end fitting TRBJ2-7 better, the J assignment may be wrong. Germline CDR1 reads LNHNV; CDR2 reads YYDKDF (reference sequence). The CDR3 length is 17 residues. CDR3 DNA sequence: TGTGCCACCAGCAGAGATCTTACTAGCAAGGGGATTTACGAGCAGTACTTC. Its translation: CATSRDLTSKGIYEQYF.

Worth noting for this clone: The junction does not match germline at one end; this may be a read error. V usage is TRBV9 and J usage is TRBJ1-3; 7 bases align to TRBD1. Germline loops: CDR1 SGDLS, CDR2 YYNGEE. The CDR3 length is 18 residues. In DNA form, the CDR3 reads TGTGCCAGCAGCATCAACACCGGGACAGTCGACTCTGGAAACGCCATATATTTT. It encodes CASSINTGTVDSGNAIYF. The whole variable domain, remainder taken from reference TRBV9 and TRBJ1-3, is DSGVTQTPKHLITATGQRVTLRCSPRSGDLSVYWYQQSLDQGLQFLIQYYNGEERAKGNILERFSAQQFPDLHSELNLSSLELGDSALYFCASSINTGTVDSGNAIYFGEGSWLTVV.

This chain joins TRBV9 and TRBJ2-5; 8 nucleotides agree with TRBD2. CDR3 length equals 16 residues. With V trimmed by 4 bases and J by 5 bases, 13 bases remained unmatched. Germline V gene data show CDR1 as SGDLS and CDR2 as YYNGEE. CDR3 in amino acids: CASSPHPREGQETQYF. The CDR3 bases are TGTGCCAGCAGCCCCCACCCCCGGGAGGGCCAGGAGACCCAGTACTTC.

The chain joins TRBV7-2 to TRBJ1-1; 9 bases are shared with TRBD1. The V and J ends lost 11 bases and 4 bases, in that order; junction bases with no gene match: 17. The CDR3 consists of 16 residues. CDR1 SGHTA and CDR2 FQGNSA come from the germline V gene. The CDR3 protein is CAGQPNRGQVSTEAFF. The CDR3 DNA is TGTGCCGGCCAGCCGAACAGGGGGCAGGTGAGCACTGAAGCTTTCTTT.

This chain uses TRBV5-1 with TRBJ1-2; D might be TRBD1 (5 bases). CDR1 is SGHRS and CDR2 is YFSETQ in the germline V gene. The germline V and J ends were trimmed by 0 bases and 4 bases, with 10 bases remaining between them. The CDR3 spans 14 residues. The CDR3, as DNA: TGCGCCAGCAGCTTGGAGGGGCAAGTCTATGGCTACACCTTC. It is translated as CASSLEGQVYGYTF.

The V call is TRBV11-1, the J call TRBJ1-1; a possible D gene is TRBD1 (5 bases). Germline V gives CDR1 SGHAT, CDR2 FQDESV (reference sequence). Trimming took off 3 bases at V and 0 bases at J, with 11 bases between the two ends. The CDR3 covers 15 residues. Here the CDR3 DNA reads TGTGCCAGCAGCTTTTCGGGGACTTTGAACACTGAAGCTTTCTTT. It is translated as CASSFSGTLNTEAFF.